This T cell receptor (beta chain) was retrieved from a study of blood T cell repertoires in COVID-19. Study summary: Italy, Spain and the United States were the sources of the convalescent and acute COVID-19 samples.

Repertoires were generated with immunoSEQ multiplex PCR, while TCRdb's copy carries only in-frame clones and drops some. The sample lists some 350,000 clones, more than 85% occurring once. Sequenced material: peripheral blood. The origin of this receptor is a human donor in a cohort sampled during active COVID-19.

CDR3 residues: CASSLGASSYNEQFF. As DNA, the CDR3 is TGTGCCAGCAGCTTGGGCGCTAGCTCCTACAATGAGCAGTTCTTC. The chain carries TRBV5-4 and TRBJ2-1; no reliable D call. This CDR3 contains 15 residues. The germline V gene encodes CDR1 SGHNT and CDR2 YYREEE (reference sequence). V was clipped by 0 bases and J by 0 bases, with 7 bases between them.